Listed below are T cell receptor beta chains from one sample, sequenced in a study of T cells in Graves' hyperthyroidism and ophthalmopathy. TCRdb itself ran the multiplex PCR reads through MiXCR, one entry per CDR3 protein. This sample has approximately 350,000 distinct CDR3 sequences; roughly 15% occur once, and the top ten carry roughly 19%. Input material: blood. The source is a woman aged 55-70 years with Graves' ophthalmopathy. Each CDR3 is given with its conserved first and last residue. The order of the fields is J gene, clone size, D gene, CDR3 length, V gene, CDR3 DNA, CDR3 protein. D genes are given only for firm matches. The size entry is marked missing in some rows and otherwise reads once, few, many or a size class.

J gene: TRBJ1-2; clone size: few; D gene: TRBD1; CDR3 length: 15; V gene: TRBV9; CDR3 DNA: TGTGCCAGCAGCGGTCACAGGGGGAAGGACTATGGCTACACCTTC; CDR3 protein: CASSGHRGKDYGYTF
J gene: TRBJ2-1; clone size: few; D gene: TRBD2; CDR3 length: 17; V gene: TRBV7-8; CDR3 DNA: TGTGCCAGCAGCTTAGAGGTGGGACTAGCGGGGTACAATGAGCAGTTCTTC; CDR3 protein: CASSLEVGLAGYNEQFF
J gene: TRBJ1-1; clone size: .; D gene: .; CDR3 length: 11; V gene: TRBV10-1; CDR3 DNA: TGCGCCAGGGGACACTGCAACCGAGCTTTCTTT; CDR3 protein: CARGHCNRAFF
J gene: TRBJ1-1; clone size: once; D gene: .; CDR3 length: 11; V gene: TRBV19; CDR3 DNA: TGTGCCAGTACCCTCCCACGGGAAGCTTTCTTT; CDR3 protein: CASTLPREAFF
J gene: TRBJ1-6; clone size: many; D gene: .; CDR3 length: 15; V gene: TRBV5-1; CDR3 DNA: TGCGCCAGCAGCTTCCAGTTGGCGGTGGACTCACCCCTCCACTTT; CDR3 protein: CASSFQLAVDSPLHF
J gene: TRBJ1-2; clone size: few; D gene: .; CDR3 length: 14; V gene: TRBV9; CDR3 DNA: TGTGCCAGCAGCGGTAGGGGCGGAAACTATGGCTACACCTTC; CDR3 protein: CASSGRGGNYGYTF
J gene: TRBJ1-5; clone size: .; D gene: TRBD1; CDR3 length: 13; V gene: TRBV19; CDR3 DNA: TGTGCGACCCGACAGGGAAGCAATCAGCCCCAGCATTTT; CDR3 protein: CATRQGSNQPQHF
J gene: TRBJ2-7; clone size: many; D gene: .; CDR3 length: 14; V gene: TRBV5-1; CDR3 DNA: TGCGCCAGCAGCTGGGGGCGGGAGTCCAACGAGCAGTACTTC; CDR3 protein: CASSWGRESNEQYF
J gene: TRBJ2-2; clone size: .; D gene: .; CDR3 length: 14; V gene: TRBV20-1; CDR3 DNA: TGCAGTGCCCAGACAGGGAGGGACACCGGGGAGCTGTTTTTT; CDR3 protein: CSAQTGRDTGELFF
J gene: TRBJ1-5; clone size: .; D gene: .; CDR3 length: 15; V gene: TRBV28; CDR3 DNA: TGTGCCAGCAGTTTATTCGGGGAGGGCAATCAGCCCCAGCATTTT; CDR3 protein: CASSLFGEGNQPQHF
J gene: TRBJ2-7; clone size: many; D gene: .; CDR3 length: 13; V gene: TRBV11-1; CDR3 DNA: TGTGCCAGCAGCTTCGGGCTCCGAGACGAGCAGTACTTC; CDR3 protein: CASSFGLRDEQYF
J gene: TRBJ2-7; clone size: many; D gene: TRBD2; CDR3 length: 14; V gene: TRBV5-1; CDR3 DNA: TGTGCCAGCAGTGGGACTAGCGGGAGTTACGAGCAGTACTTC; CDR3 protein: CASSGTSGSYEQYF
J gene: TRBJ1-2; clone size: .; D gene: .; CDR3 length: 13; V gene: TRBV9; CDR3 DNA: TGTGCCAGCAGCGTAGACTCAAACTATGGCTACACCTTC; CDR3 protein: CASSVDSNYGYTF
J gene: TRBJ2-5; clone size: many; D gene: .; CDR3 length: 15; V gene: TRBV28; CDR3 DNA: TGTGCCAGCAGTTCCAGGACGGGGGCAGTGGAGACCCAGTACTTC; CDR3 protein: CASSSRTGAVETQYF
J gene: TRBJ2-2; clone size: many; D gene: TRBD1; CDR3 length: 15; V gene: TRBV28; CDR3 DNA: TGTGCCAGCAGTTTCCGACAGGGGAAGGCCGGGGAGCTGTTTTTT; CDR3 protein: CASSFRQGKAGELFF
J gene: TRBJ1-1; clone size: few; D gene: TRBD1; CDR3 length: 16; V gene: TRBV19; CDR3 DNA: TGTGCCAGTAGTTCTCCCGCCGCAGGGGGAAACACTGAAGCTTTCTTT; CDR3 protein: CASSSPAAGGNTEAFF
J gene: TRBJ2-1; clone size: many; D gene: TRBD2; CDR3 length: 15; V gene: TRBV20-1; CDR3 DNA: TGCAGTGCTCCGCTTACTAGCGGGAGGGGAAATGAGCAGTTCTTC; CDR3 protein: CSAPLTSGRGNEQFF
J gene: TRBJ2-5; clone size: many; D gene: TRBD1; CDR3 length: 13; V gene: TRBV20-1; CDR3 DNA: TGCAGTGCCAAAAGGACAGGGGACGAGACCCAGTACTTC; CDR3 protein: CSAKRTGDETQYF
J gene: TRBJ2-5; clone size: many; D gene: .; CDR3 length: 14; V gene: TRBV28; CDR3 DNA: TGTGCCAGCAGTATTCCCCGGGAGCGAGAGACCCAGTACTTC; CDR3 protein: CASSIPRERETQYF
J gene: TRBJ2-7; clone size: many; D gene: .; CDR3 length: 11; V gene: TRBV9; CDR3 DNA: TGTGCCAGCAGCGTCGAGTTCGAGCAGTACTTC; CDR3 protein: CASSVEFEQYF
J gene: TRBJ2-1; clone size: .; D gene: .; CDR3 length: 14; V gene: TRBV5-8; CDR3 DNA: TGTGCCAGCAGGGAAGCGGGTTCCTACAATGAGCAGTTCTTC; CDR3 protein: CASREAGSYNEQFF
J gene: TRBJ2-2; clone size: .; D gene: TRBD2; CDR3 length: 15; V gene: TRBV11-1; CDR3 DNA: TGTGCCAGCAGCCGGACTAGCGGGACGACCGGGGAGCTGTTTTTT; CDR3 protein: CASSRTSGTTGELFF
J gene: TRBJ2-7; clone size: few; D gene: .; CDR3 length: 14; V gene: TRBV20-1; CDR3 DNA: TGCAGTGCTCACCCGGGGAGAGGAGGCTACGAGCAGTACTTC; CDR3 protein: CSAHPGRGGYEQYF
J gene: TRBJ1-1; clone size: many; D gene: .; CDR3 length: 14; V gene: TRBV7-3; CDR3 DNA: TGTGCCAGCAGCCTTGGGGGAATAGGGGCTGAAGCTTTCTTT; CDR3 protein: CASSLGGIGAEAFF
J gene: TRBJ1-2; clone size: .; D gene: .; CDR3 length: 13; V gene: TRBV5-1; CDR3 DNA: TGCGCCAGCAGCTCGGACGGGTTCTATGGCTACACCTTC; CDR3 protein: CASSSDGFYGYTF